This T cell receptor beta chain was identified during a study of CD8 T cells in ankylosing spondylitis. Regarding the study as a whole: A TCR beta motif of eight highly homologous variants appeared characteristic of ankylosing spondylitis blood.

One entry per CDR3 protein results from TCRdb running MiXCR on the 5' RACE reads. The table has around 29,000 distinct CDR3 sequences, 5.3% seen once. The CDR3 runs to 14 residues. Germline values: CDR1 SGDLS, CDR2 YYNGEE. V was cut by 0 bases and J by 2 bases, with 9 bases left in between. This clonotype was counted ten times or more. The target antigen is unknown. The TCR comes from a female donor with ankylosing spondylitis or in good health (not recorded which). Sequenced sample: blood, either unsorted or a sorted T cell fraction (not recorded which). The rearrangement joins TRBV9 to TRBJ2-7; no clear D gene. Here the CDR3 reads CASSVGLAPYEQYF. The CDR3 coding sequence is TGTGCCAGCAGCGTAGGTCTTGCCCCCTACGAGCAGTACTTC.